The clone carrying this TCR beta chain showed up just a few times. Germline V gene lookup returns CDR1 MNHEY and CDR2 SVGAGI. With V trimmed by 6 bases and J by 5 bases, 10 bases remained unmatched. This CDR3 is 15 amino acids long. Measured with immunoSEQ multiplex PCR; TCRdb has only the in-frame clones, and not every one. Of over 100,000 clones in the sample, 70% to 90% were seen once. The data derive from a study of blood T cell repertoires in COVID-19. The source is a man between 40 and 49 years old with acute or convalescent COVID-19. The chain employs TRBV6-5 and TRBJ1-5; 7 bases map to TRBD1. Sequencing was done on a sample of peripheral blood. The CDR3 protein is CASRTPTGSDQPQHF. The CDR3 DNA reads as TGTGCCAGCAGGACCCCGACAGGGTCGGATCAGCCCCAGCATTTT.